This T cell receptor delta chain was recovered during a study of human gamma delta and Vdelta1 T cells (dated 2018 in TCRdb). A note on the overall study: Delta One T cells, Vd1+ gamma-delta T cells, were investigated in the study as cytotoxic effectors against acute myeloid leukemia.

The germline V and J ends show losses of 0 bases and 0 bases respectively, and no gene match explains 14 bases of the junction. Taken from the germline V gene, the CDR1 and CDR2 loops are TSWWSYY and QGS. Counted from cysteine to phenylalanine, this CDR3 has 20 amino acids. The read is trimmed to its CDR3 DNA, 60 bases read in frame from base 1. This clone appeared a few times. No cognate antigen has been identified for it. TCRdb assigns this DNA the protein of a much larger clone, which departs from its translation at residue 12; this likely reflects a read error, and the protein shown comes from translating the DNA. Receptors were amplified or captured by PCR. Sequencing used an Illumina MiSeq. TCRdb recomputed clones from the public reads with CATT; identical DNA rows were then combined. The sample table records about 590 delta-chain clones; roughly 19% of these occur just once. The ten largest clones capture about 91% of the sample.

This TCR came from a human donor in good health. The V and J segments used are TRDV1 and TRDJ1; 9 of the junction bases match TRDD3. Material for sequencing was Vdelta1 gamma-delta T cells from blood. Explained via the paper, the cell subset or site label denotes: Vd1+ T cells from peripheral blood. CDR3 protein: CALGELRGYVSRVYTDKLIF. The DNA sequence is TGTGCTCTTGGGGAACTGAGGGGATACGTATCACGCGTTTACACCGATAAACTCATCTTT.